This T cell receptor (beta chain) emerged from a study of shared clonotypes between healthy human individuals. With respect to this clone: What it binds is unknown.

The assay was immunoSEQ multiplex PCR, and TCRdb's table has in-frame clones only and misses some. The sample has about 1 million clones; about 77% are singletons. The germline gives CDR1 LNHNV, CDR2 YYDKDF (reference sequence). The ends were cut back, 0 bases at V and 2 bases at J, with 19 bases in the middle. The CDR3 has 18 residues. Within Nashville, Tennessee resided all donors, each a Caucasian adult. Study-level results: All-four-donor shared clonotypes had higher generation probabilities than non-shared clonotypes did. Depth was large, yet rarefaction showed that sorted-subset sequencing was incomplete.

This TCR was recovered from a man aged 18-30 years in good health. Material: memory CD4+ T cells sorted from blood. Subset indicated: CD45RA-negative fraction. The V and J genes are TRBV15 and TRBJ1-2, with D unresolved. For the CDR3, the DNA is TGTGCCACCAGCAGAGATTTATTGGGAAGTCCATCCAACTATGGCTACACCTTC. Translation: CATSRDLLGSPSNYGYTF.